This TCR beta chain appears in the sequencing data of a study of radiation and T cells in renal cell carcinoma. Study observations and caveats: In blood, top tumor clones expanded by 2 weeks, shrinking by 4.

TCRdb keeps only in-frame clones here, not all; method: immunoSEQ multiplex PCR. Of approximately 65,000 clones listed, 60% to 85% were seen once; the top ten hold less than 8%. This clone was counted a single time. The antigen remains unidentified. The sample's time point: blood 4 weeks post-SBRT, at nephrectomy. Treatment of the sample: 15 Gy SBRT to primary tumor, nephrectomy 4 weeks later. Nephrectomy followed 15 Gy stereotactic body radiation by 4 weeks. Blood was sampled at baseline, 2 weeks and 4 weeks after SBRT. This renal cell carcinoma was of the clear cell type. The CDR3 totals 14 residues. V shed 0 bases and J shed 9 bases, with 14 bases lying between them. Germline V lookup: CDR1 SGHDN, CDR2 FVKESK.

The starting material was blood, obtained from a patient whose treatment included radiotherapy and nephrectomy. The receptor was isolated from a man in his sixties with renal cell carcinoma. The V and J genes are TRBV14 and TRBJ2-5; tentatively, D is TRBD1 (6 bases). This CDR3 reads CASSQEPGERAQYF. DNA for the CDR3: TGTGCCAGCAGCCAAGAGCCAGGGGAGAGGGCCCAGTACTTC.